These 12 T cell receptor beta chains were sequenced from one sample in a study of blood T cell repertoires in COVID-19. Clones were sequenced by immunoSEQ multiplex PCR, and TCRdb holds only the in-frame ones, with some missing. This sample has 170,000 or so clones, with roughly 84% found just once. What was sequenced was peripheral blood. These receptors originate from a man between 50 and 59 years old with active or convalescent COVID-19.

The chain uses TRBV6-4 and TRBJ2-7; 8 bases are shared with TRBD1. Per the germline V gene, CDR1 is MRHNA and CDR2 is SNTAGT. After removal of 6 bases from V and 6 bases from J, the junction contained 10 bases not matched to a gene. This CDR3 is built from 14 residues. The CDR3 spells CASSLRTGSSEQYF. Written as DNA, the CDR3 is TGTGCCAGCAGCCTCAGGACAGGGTCAAGCGAGCAGTACTTC.

The CDR3 sequence: CASSPNAGGMGRSEKLFF. CDR3 coding DNA: TGTGCCAGCAGCCCGAACGCAGGGGGCATGGGTCGATCTGAAAAACTGTTTTTT. This chain connects TRBV3-1 (or the pseudogene TRBV3-2) to TRBJ1-4; TRBD1 aligns across 8 bases. This CDR3 is 18 amino acids long. The germline gives CDR1 LGHDT, CDR2 YNNKEL (reference sequence). V trimming: 4 bases; J trimming: 7 bases; junction bases outside the gene matches: 17.

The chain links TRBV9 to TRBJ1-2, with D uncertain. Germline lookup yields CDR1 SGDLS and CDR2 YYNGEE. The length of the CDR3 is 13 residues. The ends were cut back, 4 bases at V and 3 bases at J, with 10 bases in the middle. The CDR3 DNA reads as TGTGCCAGCAGCACGGGTTCTGACTATGGCTACACCTTC. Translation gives CASSTGSDYGYTF.

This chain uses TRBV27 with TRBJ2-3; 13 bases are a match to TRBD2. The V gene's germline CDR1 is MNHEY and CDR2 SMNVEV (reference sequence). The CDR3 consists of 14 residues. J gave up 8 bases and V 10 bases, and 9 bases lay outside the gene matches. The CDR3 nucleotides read TGTGCCACCCTCGGACTAGCGGGAGTAGGTACGCAGTATTTT. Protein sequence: CATLGLAGVGTQYF.

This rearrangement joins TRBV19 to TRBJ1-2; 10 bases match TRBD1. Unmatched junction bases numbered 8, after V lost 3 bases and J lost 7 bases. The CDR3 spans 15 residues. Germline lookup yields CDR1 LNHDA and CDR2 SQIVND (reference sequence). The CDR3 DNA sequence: TGTGCCAGTAGTATTCGACAGGGGGCCGGCGTTGGCTACACCTTC. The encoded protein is CASSIRQGAGVGYTF.

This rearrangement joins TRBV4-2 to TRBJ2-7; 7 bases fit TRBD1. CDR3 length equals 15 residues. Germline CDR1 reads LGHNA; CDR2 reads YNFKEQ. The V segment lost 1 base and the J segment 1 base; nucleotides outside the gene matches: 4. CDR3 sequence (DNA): TGTGCCAGCAGCCAAGTAGGGACAGATTCCTACGAGCAGTACTTC. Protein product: CASSQVGTDSYEQYF.

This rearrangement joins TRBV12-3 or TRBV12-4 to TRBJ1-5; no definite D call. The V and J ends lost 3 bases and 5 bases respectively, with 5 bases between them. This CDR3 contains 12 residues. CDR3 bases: TGTGCCAGCAGTTTCTCGGATCAGCCCCAGCATTTT. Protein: CASSFSDQPQHF.

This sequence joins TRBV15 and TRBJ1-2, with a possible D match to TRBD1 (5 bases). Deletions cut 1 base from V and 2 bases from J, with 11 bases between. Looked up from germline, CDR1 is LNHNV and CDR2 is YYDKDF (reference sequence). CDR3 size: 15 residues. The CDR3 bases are TGTGCCACCAGCAGAGGGGGCAACGCGAACTATGGCTACACCTTC. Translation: CATSRGGNANYGYTF. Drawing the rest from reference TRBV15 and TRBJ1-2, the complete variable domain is DAMVIQNPRYQVTQFGKPVTLSCSQTLNHNVMYWYQQKSSQAPKLLFHYYDKDFNNEADTPDNFQSRRPNTSFCFLDIRSPGLGDTAMYLCATSRGGNANYGYTFGSGTRLTVV.

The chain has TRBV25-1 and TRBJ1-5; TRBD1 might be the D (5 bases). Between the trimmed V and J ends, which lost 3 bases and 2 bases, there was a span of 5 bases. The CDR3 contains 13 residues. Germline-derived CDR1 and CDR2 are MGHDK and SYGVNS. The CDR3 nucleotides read TGTGCCAGCAGTGACAGGGGCAATCAGCCCCAGCATTTT. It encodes CASSDRGNQPQHF.

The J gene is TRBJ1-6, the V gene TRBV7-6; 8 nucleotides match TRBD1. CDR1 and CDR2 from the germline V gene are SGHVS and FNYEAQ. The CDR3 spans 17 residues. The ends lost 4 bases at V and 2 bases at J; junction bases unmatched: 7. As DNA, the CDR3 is TGTGCCAGCAGCTCAGACAGGGGAGAGACCTATAATTCACCCCTCCACTTT. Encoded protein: CASSSDRGETYNSPLHF.

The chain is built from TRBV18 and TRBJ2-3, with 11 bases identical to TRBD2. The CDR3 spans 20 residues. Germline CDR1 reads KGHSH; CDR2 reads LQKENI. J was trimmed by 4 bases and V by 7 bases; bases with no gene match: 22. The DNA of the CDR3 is TGTGCCAGCTTCACCAAGGGGACAGCTACTAGCGGGAGATCCCCAGATACGCAGTATTTT. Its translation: CASFTKGTATSGRSPDTQYF.

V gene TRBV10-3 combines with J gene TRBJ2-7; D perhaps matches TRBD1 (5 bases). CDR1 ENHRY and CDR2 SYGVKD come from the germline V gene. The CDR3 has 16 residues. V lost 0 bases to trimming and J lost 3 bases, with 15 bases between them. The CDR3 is CAISESRGRWVYEQYF. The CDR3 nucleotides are TGTGCCATCAGTGAGTCTAGGGGTAGGTGGGTCTACGAGCAGTACTTC.